The TCR beta chain described here comes from a study of T cell responses to AZD1222 COVID-19 vaccine. Overall study results and limits: When two AZD1222 doses had been given, Spike-specific TCR breadth and depth rose. Epitopes outside B.1.351 and B.1.1.7 mutated regions reportedly drew nearly half of spike TCRs. Repertoire sampling happened only post peak T cell response.

The germline gives CDR1 WNHNN, CDR2 SYGVQD (reference sequence). This CDR3 region has 14 residues. V lost 5 bases to trimming and J lost 5 bases; unmatched junction nucleotides: 4. This clone appeared a few times. Its antigen is unidentified. The data were produced by immunoSEQ multiplex PCR, yet TCRdb's version contains in-frame clones alone and is incomplete. The sample includes tens of thousands of clones, 80% of them seen just once. The sequence came from an adult who received the AZD1222 COVID-19 vaccine. The sequences come from peripheral blood, collected 28 days after the second AZD1222 dose. V and J are TRBV10-1 and TRBJ2-2, with TRBD1 matching over 8 bases. CDR3 sequence reads: CASSLRQGTGELFF. The CDR3 DNA reads as TGCGCCAGCAGTTTAAGACAGGGGACCGGGGAGCTGTTTTTT.